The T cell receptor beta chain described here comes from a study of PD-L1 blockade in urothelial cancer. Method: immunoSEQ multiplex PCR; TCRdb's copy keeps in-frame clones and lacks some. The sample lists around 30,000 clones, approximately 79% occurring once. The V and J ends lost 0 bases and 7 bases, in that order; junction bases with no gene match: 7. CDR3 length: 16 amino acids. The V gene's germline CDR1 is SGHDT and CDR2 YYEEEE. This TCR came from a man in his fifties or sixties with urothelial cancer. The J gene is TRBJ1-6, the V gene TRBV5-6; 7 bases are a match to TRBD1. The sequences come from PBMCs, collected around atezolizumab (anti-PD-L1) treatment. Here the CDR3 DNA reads TGTGCCAGCAGCTTGGAAATAGGGGGCGGCAATTCACCCCTCCACTTT. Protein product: CASSLEIGGGNSPLHF.